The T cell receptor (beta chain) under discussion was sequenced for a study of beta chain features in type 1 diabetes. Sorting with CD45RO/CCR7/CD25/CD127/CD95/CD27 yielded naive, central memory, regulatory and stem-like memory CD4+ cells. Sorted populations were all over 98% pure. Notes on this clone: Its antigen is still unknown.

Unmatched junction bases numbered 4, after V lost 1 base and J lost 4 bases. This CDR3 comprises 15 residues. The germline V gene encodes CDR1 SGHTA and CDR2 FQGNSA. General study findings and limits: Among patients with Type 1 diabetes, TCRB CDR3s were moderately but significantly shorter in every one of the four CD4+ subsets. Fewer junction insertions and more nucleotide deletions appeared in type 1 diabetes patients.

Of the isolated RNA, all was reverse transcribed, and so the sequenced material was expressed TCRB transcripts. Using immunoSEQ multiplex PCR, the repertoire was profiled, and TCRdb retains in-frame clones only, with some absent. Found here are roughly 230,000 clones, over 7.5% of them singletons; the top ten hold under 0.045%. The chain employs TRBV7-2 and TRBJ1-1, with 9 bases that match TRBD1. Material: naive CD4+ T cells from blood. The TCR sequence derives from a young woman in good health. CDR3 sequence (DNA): TGTGCCAGCAGCTTAGTATGGGACAGGGCCACTGAAGCTTTCTTT. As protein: CASSLVWDRATEAFF.